This TCR beta chain was observed in a study of T-cell memory formation after mild COVID-19. CDR3 length equals 16 residues. The V and J ends lost 5 bases and 1 base respectively, with 17 bases between them. Germline lookup yields CDR1 SGHRS and CDR2 YFSETQ. A few counts support this clonotype. TCRdb itself ran the 5' RACE reads through MiXCR, one entry per CDR3 protein. The repertoire holds about 360,000 distinct CDR3 sequences, with 13% to 15% as singletons. The sequenced sample consisted of PBMCs or a T cell subset sorted from them (not recorded which). The clonotype was recovered from a man aged 18 to 30 who had mild COVID-19 (a few samples of this study predate the infection). Cell type and time point are not known. This chain links TRBV5-1 with TRBJ2-3, with D unclear. Written as DNA, the CDR3 is TGCGCCAGCAGTCAAGGTCGGGCGGTTGGCACAGATACGCAGTATTTT. Amino acid sequence: CASSQGRAVGTDTQYF.